The 20 T cell receptor beta chains listed next were all sequenced from one sample in a study of T cell responses to AZD1222 COVID-19 vaccine. This table comes from immunoSEQ multiplex PCR, and its TCRdb copy is limited to in-frame clones, with some not included. The sample includes about 120,000 clones, 80% to 95% of them seen just once. Material: peripheral blood, obtained 28 days after the second dose of the MenACWY control vaccine. These receptor sequences come from an adult who received the MenACWY meningococcal vaccine as a control.

The V gene is TRBV6-1, the J gene TRBJ1-2; D is perhaps TRBD1 (6 bases). Germline CDR1 and CDR2: MNHNS and SASEGT. The CDR3 totals 15 residues. The ends were cut back, 3 bases at V and 7 bases at J, with 18 bases in the middle. CDR3 in amino acids: CASSEGPQGTGGYTF. In DNA, the CDR3 is TGTGCCAGCAGTGAGGGACCACAGGGAACGGGTGGCTACACCTTC.

The rearrangement joins TRBV28 to TRBJ1-2; the D gene is possibly TRBD1 (5 bases). V was cut by 1 base and J by 7 bases, with 19 bases left in between. The germline CDR1 and CDR2 sequences are MDHEN and SYDVKM. The CDR3 extends over 16 amino acids. CDR3 in amino acids: CASSLSGWQGRGGYTF. The CDR3 DNA follows: TGTGCCAGCAGTTTATCGGGGTGGCAGGGAAGGGGTGGCTACACCTTC.

This chain connects TRBV5-1 to TRBJ2-7, with 8 bases lining up with TRBD2. J lost 3 bases, V lost 4 bases, and 9 bases had no gene match. This CDR3 spans 15 amino acids. Germline CDR1 SGHRS, CDR2 YFSETQ. Here the CDR3 reads CASSAQGGLGYEQYF. As DNA, the CDR3 is TGCGCCAGCAGCGCCCAAGGGGGACTAGGCTACGAGCAGTACTTC.

V gene TRBV30 combines with J gene TRBJ2-3, with TRBD1 matching 11 bases. The trim removed 0 bases at V and 4 bases at J, leaving 3 bases unmatched. Germline-derived CDR1 and CDR2 are GTSNPN and SVGIG (reference sequence). CDR3 length: 15 residues. DNA of the CDR3: TGTGCCTGGAGTGTACTGGGACAGGGGGCAGATACGCAGTATTTT. Protein: CAWSVLGQGADTQYF.

This clone was counted once. The rearrangement uses TRBV18 and TRBJ1-1, with D unclear. This CDR3 has 13 residues. Trimming removed 0 bases at V and 4 bases at J, with 6 bases between. From germline, CDR1 is KGHSH and CDR2 LQKENI. CDR3 in amino acids: CASSPPVGTEAFF. In DNA form, the CDR3 reads TGTGCCAGCTCACCACCGGTGGGCACTGAAGCTTTCTTT.

V gene TRBV29-1 combines with J gene TRBJ1-5, with D perhaps TRBD1 (6 bases). Per germline, CDR1 SQVTM and CDR2 ANQGSEA. V was pared by 4 bases and J by 4 bases, with 8 bases between. The CDR3 is 12 amino acids. CDR3 loop: CSVGTGNQPQHF. For the CDR3, the DNA is TGCAGCGTTGGAACAGGGAATCAGCCCCAGCATTTT.

This sequence joins TRBV6-4 and TRBJ2-3, with 13 bases identical to TRBD2. Germline CDR1 MRHNA, CDR2 SNTAGT. This CDR3 is built from 18 residues. V shed 5 bases, J shed 3 bases, and the junction held 11 bases outside the gene matches. CDR3 protein: CASSRTSGGARGTDTQYF. The CDR3 DNA sequence: TGTGCCAGCAGTCGTACTAGCGGGGGGGCCCGGGGGACAGATACGCAGTATTTT.

This clone was seen more than once but under ten times. J is TRBJ1-1 and V is TRBV11-1; D uncertain. The V end was cut by 0 bases, the J end by 0 bases, with 8 bases between. This CDR3 spans 15 amino acids. The germline V gene encodes CDR1 SGHAT and CDR2 FQDESV (reference sequence). As DNA, the CDR3 is TGTGCCAGCAGCTTAGCGGAAACTCTGAACACTGAAGCTTTCTTT. This translates into CASSLAETLNTEAFF.

The chain combines TRBV19 with TRBJ1-5, with TRBD1 identical over 9 bases. The length of the CDR3 is 17 residues. The germline V gene has CDR1 LNHDA and CDR2 SQIVND (reference sequence). The V segment lost 5 bases and the J segment 4 bases; nucleotides outside the gene matches: 12. The DNA for the CDR3 is TGTGCCAGTAGTTCGGACCGGGACAGGGTAGCAAATCAGCCCCAGCATTTT. It yields the protein CASSSDRDRVANQPQHF.

This clone turned up a few times. V is TRBV11-2 and J is TRBJ1-6; D is unresolved. Germline V gene lookup returns CDR1 SGHAT and CDR2 FQNNGV. V lost 4 bases and J lost 0, with 13 bases in between. This CDR3 contains 17 residues. In nucleotides, the CDR3 is TGTGCCAGCAGCTACTCCGGGATACGCTCCTATAATTCACCCCTCCACTTT. Amino acids: CASSYSGIRSYNSPLHF.

V usage is TRBV28 and J usage is TRBJ2-7; 9 bases are shared with TRBD1. This CDR3 has 17 amino acids. Germline lookup yields CDR1 MDHEN and CDR2 SYDVKM. The V segment lost 2 bases and the J segment 2 bases; nucleotides outside the gene matches: 10. The CDR3: CASSLPRTGERTYEQYF. The CDR3 DNA reads TGTGCCAGCAGTTTACCGAGGACAGGGGAGAGGACCTACGAGCAGTACTTC.

A single count supports this clone. V is TRBV4-1 and J is TRBJ2-7; D is uncertain. The CDR3 consists of 15 residues. Trimming cost V 0 bases and J 2 bases, with 11 bases left between them. CDR1 is MGHRA and CDR2 is YSYEKL in the germline V gene. The CDR3 loop is CASSQEFRWTYEQYF. DNA for the CDR3: TGCGCCAGCAGCCAAGAGTTTAGGTGGACCTACGAGCAGTACTTC.

J is TRBJ1-5 and V is TRBV27; 8 bases line up with TRBD1. This CDR3 region has 14 residues. V shed 3 bases, J shed 7 bases, and the junction held 5 bases outside the gene matches. Germline CDR1 is MNHEY and CDR2 is SMNVEV (reference sequence). CDR3 nucleotide sequence: TGTGCCAGCAGTTTGAGGGACAGGAAACAGCCCCAGCATTTT. Amino acid sequence: CASSLRDRKQPQHF.

The chain carries TRBV11-2 and TRBJ2-3; D remains unclear. V dropped 6 bases and J dropped 2 bases, with 18 bases sitting between them. Germline-derived CDR1 and CDR2 are SGHAT and FQNNGV. CDR3 length: 16 residues. CDR3 residues: CASSYRSGSYTDTQYF. CDR3 DNA sequence: TGTGCCAGCAGTTACAGATCCGGTTCTTACACAGATACGCAGTATTTT.

The chain joins TRBV11-2 to TRBJ2-7; 10 nucleotides agree with TRBD2. Germline loops: CDR1 SGHAT, CDR2 FQNNGV. CDR3 length equals 14 residues. V lost 3 bases and J lost 3; bases outside the gene matches: 2. This CDR3 is CASSFSSGGYEQYV. Written as DNA, the CDR3 is TGTGCCAGCAGCTTTTCTAGCGGGGGCTACGAGCAGTACGTC.

The V gene is TRBV7-8, the J gene TRBJ1-1; TRBD1 aligns across 7 bases. CDR3 length equals 16 residues. Germline CDR1 SGHVS, CDR2 FQNEAQ. With 4 bases clipped from V and 10 bases from J, the junction kept 18 bases outside the gene matches. CDR3 region: CASSSLTGTETGRAFF. In DNA form, the CDR3 reads TGTGCCAGCAGCTCGCTAACCGGGACAGAAACAGGGAGAGCTTTCTTT.

This clone was detected a few times. V gene TRBV2 combines with J gene TRBJ2-3; 8 nucleotides agree with TRBD2. After removal of 4 bases from V and 3 bases from J, the junction contained 3 bases not matched to a gene. The germline CDR1 and CDR2 sequences are SNHLY and FYNNEI. This CDR3 spans 14 amino acids. This CDR3 reads CASSASGRTDTQYF. The CDR3 region has the DNA TGTGCCAGCAGTGCAAGCGGGAGAACAGATACGCAGTATTTT.

The chain links TRBV19 to TRBJ2-6; 9 bases are a match to TRBD1. CDR1 and CDR2 (germline): LNHDA, SQIVND (reference sequence). V lost 5 bases and J lost 2; bases outside the gene matches: 4. The length of the CDR3 is 16 residues. The DNA for the CDR3 is TGTGCCAGTAGTCCCGACAGGGGGACTGGGGCCAACGTCCTGACTTTC. Encoded protein: CASSPDRGTGANVLTF.

The genes are TRBV19 and TRBJ1-5, with 7 positions matching TRBD1. Unmatched junction bases numbered 6, after V lost 6 bases and J lost 4 bases. The CDR3 has 14 residues. Germline CDR1 and CDR2: LNHDA and SQIVND (reference sequence). CDR3 region: CASRDRDGNQPQHF. In nucleotides, the CDR3 is TGTGCCAGTAGAGACAGGGACGGTAATCAGCCCCAGCATTTT.

The V gene is TRBV5-4, the J gene TRBJ2-7, with TRBD2 as a possible D gene (6 bases). CDR1 and CDR2 (germline): SGHNT, YYREEE (reference sequence). The CDR3 runs to 14 residues. The ends were cut back, 0 bases at V and 4 bases at J, with 11 bases in the middle. The CDR3: CASSLALAGYEQYF. CDR3 in DNA: TGTGCCAGCAGCTTGGCACTAGCAGGATACGAGCAGTACTTC.